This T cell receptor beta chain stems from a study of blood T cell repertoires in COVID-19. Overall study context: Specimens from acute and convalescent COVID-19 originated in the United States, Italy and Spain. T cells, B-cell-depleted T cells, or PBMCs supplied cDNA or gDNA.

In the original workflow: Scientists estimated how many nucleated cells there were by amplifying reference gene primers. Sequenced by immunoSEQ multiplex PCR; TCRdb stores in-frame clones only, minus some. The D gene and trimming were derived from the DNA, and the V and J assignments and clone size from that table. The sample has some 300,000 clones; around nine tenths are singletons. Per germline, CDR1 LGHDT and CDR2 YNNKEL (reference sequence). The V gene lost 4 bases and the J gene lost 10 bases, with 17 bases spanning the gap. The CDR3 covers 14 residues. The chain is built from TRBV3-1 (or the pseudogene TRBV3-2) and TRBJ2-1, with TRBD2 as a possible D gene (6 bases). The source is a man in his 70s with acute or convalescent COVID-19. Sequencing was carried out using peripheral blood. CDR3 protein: CASSPTGSRGEQFF. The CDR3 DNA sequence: TGTGCCAGCAGCCCCACCGGGTCCCGGGGGGAGCAGTTCTTC.